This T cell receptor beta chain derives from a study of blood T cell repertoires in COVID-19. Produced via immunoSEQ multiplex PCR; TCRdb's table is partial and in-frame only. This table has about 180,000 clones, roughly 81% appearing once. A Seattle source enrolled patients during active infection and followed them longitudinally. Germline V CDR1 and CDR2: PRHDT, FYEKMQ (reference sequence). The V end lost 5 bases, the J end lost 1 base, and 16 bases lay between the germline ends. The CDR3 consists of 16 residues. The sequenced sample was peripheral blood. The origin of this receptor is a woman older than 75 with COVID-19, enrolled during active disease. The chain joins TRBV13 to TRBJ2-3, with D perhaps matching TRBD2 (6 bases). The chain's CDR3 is CASSLRRDLRTDTQYF. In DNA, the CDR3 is TGTGCCAGCAGCCTTCGGCGGGACCTTCGCACAGATACGCAGTATTTT.